A single sample gave rise to the 11 T cell receptor beta chains below, sequenced in a study of CD8+ T cells in alopecia areata. Investigators isolated RNA and reverse transcribed it into cDNA to act as the sequencing template. The table came from immunoSEQ multiplex PCR; TCRdb's copy has only in-frame clones and leaves some out. The data hold about 40,000 clones, with 80% to 95% observed a single time. Sample treatment: oral pan-JAK inhibitor, 5-10 mg twice daily. The specimen comprised CD8+ T cells sorted from blood, sampled at week 24, from a patient treated with tofacitinib. The origin of the receptors is a human donor with alopecia areata.

This sequence joins TRBV13 and TRBJ2-1; a possible D gene is TRBD2 (5 bases). The CDR3 extends over 14 amino acids. Germline V gene sequence: CDR1 PRHDT, CDR2 FYEKMQ (reference sequence). V lost 3 bases, J lost 5 bases, and 11 bases lay in between. CDR3 sequence reads: CASSFRTLHNEQFF. The CDR3 region has the DNA TGTGCCAGCAGCTTTAGGACTCTCCACAATGAGCAGTTCTTC.

The sample holds a few counts of this clone. The V and J genes are TRBV27 and TRBJ2-3; no definite D call. This CDR3 is built from 12 residues. V shed 5 bases and J shed 1 base, with 4 bases lying between them. CDR1 and CDR2 from the germline V gene are MNHEY and SMNVEV (reference sequence). The CDR3 DNA follows: TGTGCCAGCAGTCCCGGCACAGATACGCAGTATTTT. This gives the protein CASSPGTDTQYF.

This clone was seen only a few times. This sequence joins TRBV27 and TRBJ2-5; D gene uncertain. Between the trimmed V and J ends, which lost 1 base and 2 bases, there was a span of 14 bases. This CDR3 has 16 residues. Germline values: CDR1 MNHEY, CDR2 SMNVEV (reference sequence). The CDR3 DNA sequence: TGTGCCAGCAGTTTATTTTTCCCCGGGCCTCAAGAGACCCAGTACTTC. This translates into CASSLFFPGPQETQYF.

The rearrangement uses TRBV30 and TRBJ2-1, with 7 bases that match TRBD2. The V and J ends lost 5 bases and 10 bases, in that order; junction bases with no gene match: 11. The CDR3 extends over 13 amino acids. From germline, CDR1 is GTSNPN and CDR2 SVGIG (reference sequence). CDR3 nucleotides: TGTGCCTGGTCCTACATGAGCGGGGACGAGCAGTTCTTC. Amino acid sequence: CAWSYMSGDEQFF.

The chain is built from TRBV7-9 and TRBJ2-1, with D uncertain. The ends were cut back, 1 base at V and 8 bases at J, with 12 bases in the middle. This CDR3 has 14 amino acids. Germline V gives CDR1 SEHNR, CDR2 FQNEAQ (reference sequence). CDR3 in DNA: TGTGCCAGCAGCTTAGGGTATGGGATCGATGAGCAGTTCTTC. This translates into CASSLGYGIDEQFF.

The chain uses TRBV29-1 and TRBJ2-3, with TRBD1 identical over 8 bases. This CDR3 has 16 residues. In germline, CDR1 is SQVTM, CDR2 ANQGSEA. The ends lost 3 bases at V and 0 bases at J; junction bases unmatched: 8. The DNA of the CDR3 is TGCAGCGTTGAGGACAGGGACAGGCAAAGCACAGATACGCAGTATTTT. The encoded protein is CSVEDRDRQSTDTQYF.

The chain has TRBV4-3 and TRBJ2-3, with D tentatively TRBD2 (5 bases). V was pared by 0 bases and J by 4 bases, with 11 bases between. This CDR3 contains 15 residues. Germline V gene data show CDR1 as LGHNA and CDR2 as YSLEER. DNA of the CDR3: TGCGCCAGCAGCCAAGACAGGAGGCGGGCAGATACGCAGTATTTT. Residues: CASSQDRRRADTQYF.

V usage is TRBV29-1 and J usage is TRBJ1-1; D is unclear. The germline gives CDR1 SQVTM, CDR2 ANQGSEA. Trimming stripped 3 bases from V and 4 bases from J, with 12 bases between. The CDR3 covers 13 residues. CDR3 sequence reads: CSVDGGRLTEAFF. The DNA of the CDR3 is TGCAGCGTTGATGGCGGGCGTCTCACTGAAGCTTTCTTT.

This chain connects TRBV30 to TRBJ1-1; D unclear. Germline CDR1 is GTSNPN and CDR2 is SVGIG (reference sequence). The V end was cut by 5 bases, the J end by 6 bases, with 10 bases between. The CDR3 runs to 11 residues. CDR3 residues: CAWEAGSEAFF. CDR3 DNA sequence: TGTGCCTGGGAGGCTGGTTCTGAAGCTTTCTTT.

The chain employs TRBV5-1 and TRBJ2-7; tentative D call: TRBD1 (6 bases). Germline lookup yields CDR1 SGHRS and CDR2 YFSETQ. Trimming took off 4 bases at V and 4 bases at J, with 15 bases between the two ends. This CDR3 region has 14 residues. CDR3 region: CASSPRSDRYEQYF. DNA for the CDR3: TGCGCCAGCAGCCCGAGGAGCGACAGGTACGAGCAGTACTTC.

This clone was recorded once. The genes are TRBV12-5 and TRBJ2-7, with D perhaps matching TRBD1 or TRBD2 (6 bases each). V was shortened by 6 bases and J by 4 bases, with 31 bases between the two germline ends. Germline values: CDR1 LGHNT, CDR2 FRNRAP. The CDR3 consists of 19 residues. CDR3 DNA: TGTGCTAGTGGGGGTCCAGGGGACTTGAGAGGTAATAATCTATACGAGCAGTACTTC. Its translation: CASGGPGDLRGNNLYEQYF.